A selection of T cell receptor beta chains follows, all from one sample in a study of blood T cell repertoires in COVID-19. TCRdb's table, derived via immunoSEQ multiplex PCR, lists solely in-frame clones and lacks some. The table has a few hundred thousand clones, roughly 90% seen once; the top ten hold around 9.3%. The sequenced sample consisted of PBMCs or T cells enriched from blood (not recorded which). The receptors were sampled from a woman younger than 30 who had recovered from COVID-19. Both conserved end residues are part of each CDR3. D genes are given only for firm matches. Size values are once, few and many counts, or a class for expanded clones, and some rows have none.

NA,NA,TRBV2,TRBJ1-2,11,TGTGCCAGCACGTATTTTTATGGCTACACCTTC,CASTYFYGYTF
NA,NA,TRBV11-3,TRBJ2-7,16,TGTGCCAGCAGCGGAAGAGAGACAGCTACTCCCTACGAGCAGTACTTC,CASSGRETATPYEQYF
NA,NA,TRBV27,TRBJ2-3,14,TGTGCCAGCAGGGTCTTCGGTGGCACAGATACGCAGTATTTT,CASRVFGGTDTQYF
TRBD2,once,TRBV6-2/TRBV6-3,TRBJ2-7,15,TGTGCCAGCAGTCAACCCCCTAGCGGGGCCTACGAGCAGTACTTC,CASSQPPSGAYEQYF
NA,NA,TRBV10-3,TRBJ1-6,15,TGTGCCATCAGTGGGGAACAGGTCCCTAACTCACCCCTCCACTTT,CAISGEQVPNSPLHF
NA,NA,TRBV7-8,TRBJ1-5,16,TGTGCCAGCAGCTTAGCCGCAGGGAAGGTCGATCAGCCCCAGCATTTT,CASSLAAGKVDQPQHF
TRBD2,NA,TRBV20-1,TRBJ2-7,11,TGCAGTGCTAGATCTCGGGAGGGCATATACTTC,CSARSREGIYF
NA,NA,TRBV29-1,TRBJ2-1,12,TGCAGCGTTGCCCCTTCTTTGAATGAGCAGTTCTTC,CSVAPSLNEQFF
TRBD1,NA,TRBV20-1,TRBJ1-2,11,TGCAGCCTAAGAACAGGGGGCGGCTACACCTTC,CSLRTGGGYTF
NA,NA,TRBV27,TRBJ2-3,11,TGTGCGGCCAAAGGCACAGATACGCAGTATTTT,CAAKGTDTQYF
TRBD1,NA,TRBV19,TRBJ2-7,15,TGTGCCAGTAGTCTCCCTAGGACAGGGGTCGAGGAGCAGTACTTC,CASSLPRTGVEEQYF
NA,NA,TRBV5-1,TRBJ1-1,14,TGCGCCAGCTCCCCCTTTCGGGGGGACACTGAAGCTTTCTTT,CASSPFRGDTEAFF